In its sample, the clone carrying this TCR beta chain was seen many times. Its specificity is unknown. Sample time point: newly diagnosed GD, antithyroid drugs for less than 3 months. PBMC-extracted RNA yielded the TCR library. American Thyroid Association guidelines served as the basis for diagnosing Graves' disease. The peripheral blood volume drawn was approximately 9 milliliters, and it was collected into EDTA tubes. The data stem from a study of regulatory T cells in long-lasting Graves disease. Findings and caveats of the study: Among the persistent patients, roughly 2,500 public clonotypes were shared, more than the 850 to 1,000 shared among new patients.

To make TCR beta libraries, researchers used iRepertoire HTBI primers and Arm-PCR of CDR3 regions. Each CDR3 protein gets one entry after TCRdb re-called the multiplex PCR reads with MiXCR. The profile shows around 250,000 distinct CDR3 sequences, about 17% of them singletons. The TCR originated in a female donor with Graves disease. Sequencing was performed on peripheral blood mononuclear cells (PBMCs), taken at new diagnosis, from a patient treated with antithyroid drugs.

The CDR3 DNA follows: TGTGCCAGCAGACCCGGGGGTAACTATGGCTACACCTTC. This translates into CASRPGGNYGYTF. This chain links TRBV28 with TRBJ1-2; D perhaps matches TRBD1 (5 bases). Trimming took 6 bases from V and 1 from J, leaving 9 bases between them. Germline V CDR1 and CDR2: MDHEN, SYDVKM. CDR3 length: 13 residues.